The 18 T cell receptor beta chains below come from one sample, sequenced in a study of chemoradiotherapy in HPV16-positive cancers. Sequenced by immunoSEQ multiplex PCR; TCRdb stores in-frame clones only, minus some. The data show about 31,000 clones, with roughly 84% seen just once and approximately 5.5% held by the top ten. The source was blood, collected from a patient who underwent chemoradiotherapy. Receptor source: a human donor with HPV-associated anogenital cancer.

The CDR3 coding sequence is TGTGCCAGCTCACCACCTTCGGCAAAGCTGAACACTGAAGCTTTCTTT. It codes for CASSPPSAKLNTEAFF. The chain carries TRBV18 and TRBJ1-1; D unresolved. Germline lookup yields CDR1 KGHSH and CDR2 LQKENI. The CDR3 consists of 16 residues. V was pared by 0 bases and J by 0 bases, with 11 bases between.

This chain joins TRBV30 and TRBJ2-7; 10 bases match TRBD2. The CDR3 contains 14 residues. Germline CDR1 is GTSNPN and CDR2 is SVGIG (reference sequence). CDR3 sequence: CAWGSGGASYEQYF. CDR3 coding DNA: TGTGCTTGGGGGAGCGGGGGGGCATCCTACGAGCAGTACTTC.

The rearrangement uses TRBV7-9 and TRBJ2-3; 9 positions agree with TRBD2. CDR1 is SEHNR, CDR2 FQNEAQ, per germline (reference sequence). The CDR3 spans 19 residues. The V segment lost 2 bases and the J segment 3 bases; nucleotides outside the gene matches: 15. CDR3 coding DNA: TGTGCCAGCAGCTTATCTGCGGGGGGGTCCTTTTTTAGTACAGATACGCAGTATTTT. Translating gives CASSLSAGGSFFSTDTQYF.

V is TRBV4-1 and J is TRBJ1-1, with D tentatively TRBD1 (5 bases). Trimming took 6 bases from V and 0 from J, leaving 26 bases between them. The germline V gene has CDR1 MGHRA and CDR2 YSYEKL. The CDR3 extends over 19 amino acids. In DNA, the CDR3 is TGCGCCAGCAGTCGCAACTTCGGAGGCGCAGGGTCAATGAACACTGAAGCTTTCTTT. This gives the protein CASSRNFGGAGSMNTEAFF.

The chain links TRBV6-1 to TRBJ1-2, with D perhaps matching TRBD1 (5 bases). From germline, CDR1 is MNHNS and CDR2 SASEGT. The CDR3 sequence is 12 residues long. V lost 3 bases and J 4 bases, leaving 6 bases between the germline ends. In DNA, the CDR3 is TGTGCCAGCAGTGAGGGGGGCTATGGCTACACCTTC. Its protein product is CASSEGGYGYTF.

In DNA, the CDR3 is TGTGCCAGTAGTATTTCAGCGGGGGATTCCTACAATGAGCAGTTCTTC. It specifies CASSISAGDSYNEQFF. V usage is TRBV19 and J usage is TRBJ2-1; 8 nucleotides align to TRBD2. The V and J ends lost 3 bases and 1 base, in that order; junction bases with no gene match: 5. This CDR3 is built from 16 residues. The V gene's germline CDR1 is LNHDA and CDR2 SQIVND (reference sequence).

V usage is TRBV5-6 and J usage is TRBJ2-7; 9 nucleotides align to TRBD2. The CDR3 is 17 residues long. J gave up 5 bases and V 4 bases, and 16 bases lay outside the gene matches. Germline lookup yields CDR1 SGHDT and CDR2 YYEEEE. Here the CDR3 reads CASSQNGRGGASNEQYF. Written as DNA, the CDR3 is TGTGCCAGCAGCCAAAATGGGCGCGGGGGGGCTAGCAACGAGCAGTACTTC.

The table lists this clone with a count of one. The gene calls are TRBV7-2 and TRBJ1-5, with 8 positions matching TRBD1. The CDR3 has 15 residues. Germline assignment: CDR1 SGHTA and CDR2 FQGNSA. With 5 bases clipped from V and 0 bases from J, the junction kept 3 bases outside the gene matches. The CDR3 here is CASSLGQGSNQPQHF. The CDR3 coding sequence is TGTGCCAGCAGCCTTGGACAGGGTAGCAATCAGCCCCAGCATTTT.

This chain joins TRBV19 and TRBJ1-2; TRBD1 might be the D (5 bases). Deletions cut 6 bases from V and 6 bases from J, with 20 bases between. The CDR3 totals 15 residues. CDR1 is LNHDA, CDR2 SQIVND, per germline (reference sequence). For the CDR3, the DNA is TGTGCCAGTAGCCAGACCAGGGAGACACGAGATGGCTACACCTTC. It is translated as CASSQTRETRDGYTF.

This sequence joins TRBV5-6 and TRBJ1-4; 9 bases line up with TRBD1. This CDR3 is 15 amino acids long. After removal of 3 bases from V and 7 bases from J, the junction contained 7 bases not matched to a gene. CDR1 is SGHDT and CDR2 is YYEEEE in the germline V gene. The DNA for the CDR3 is TGTGCCAGCAGCTCGGGACAGGGCATCGGTGAAAAACTGTTTTTT. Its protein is CASSSGQGIGEKLFF. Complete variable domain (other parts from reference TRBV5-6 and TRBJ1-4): DAGVTQSPTHLIKTRGQQVTLRCSPKSGHDTVSWYQQALGQGPQFIFQYYEEEERQRGNFPDRFSGHQFPNYSSELNVNALLLGDSALYLCASSSGQGIGEKLFFGSGTQLSVL.

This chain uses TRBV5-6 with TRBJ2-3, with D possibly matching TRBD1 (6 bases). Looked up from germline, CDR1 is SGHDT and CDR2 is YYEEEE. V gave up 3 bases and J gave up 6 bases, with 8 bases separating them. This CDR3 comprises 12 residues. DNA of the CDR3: TGTGCCAGCAGCTCCACAGGGGATACGCAGTATTTT. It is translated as CASSSTGDTQYF.

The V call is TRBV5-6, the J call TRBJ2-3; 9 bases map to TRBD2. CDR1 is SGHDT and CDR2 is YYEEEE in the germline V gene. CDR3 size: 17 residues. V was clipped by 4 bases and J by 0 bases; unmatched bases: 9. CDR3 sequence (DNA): TGTGCCAGCAGCACCGGGACTAGCTTCCCTAGCACAGATACGCAGTATTTT. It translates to CASSTGTSFPSTDTQYF.

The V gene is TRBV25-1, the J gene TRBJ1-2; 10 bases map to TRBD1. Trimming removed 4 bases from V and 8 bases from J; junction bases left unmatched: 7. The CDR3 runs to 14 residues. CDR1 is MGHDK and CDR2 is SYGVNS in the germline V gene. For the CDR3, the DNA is TGTGCCAGCAGTGTAGTGGGACAGGGGAGCGGCTACACCTTC. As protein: CASSVVGQGSGYTF.

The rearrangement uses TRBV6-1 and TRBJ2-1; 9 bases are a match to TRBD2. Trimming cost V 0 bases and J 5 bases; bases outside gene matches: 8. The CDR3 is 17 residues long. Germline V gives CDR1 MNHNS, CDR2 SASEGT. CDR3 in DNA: TGTGCCAGCAGTGAAGCGCTTAGCGGGGGAGTTAACAATGAGCAGTTCTTC. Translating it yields CASSEALSGGVNNEQFF.

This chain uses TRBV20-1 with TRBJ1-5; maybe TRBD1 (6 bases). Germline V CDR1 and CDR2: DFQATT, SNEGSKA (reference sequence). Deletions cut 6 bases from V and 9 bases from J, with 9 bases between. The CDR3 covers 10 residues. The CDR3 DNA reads TGCAGTGCCGGGGGCGTGCCCCAGCATTTT. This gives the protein CSAGGVPQHF.

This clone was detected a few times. The CDR3 region has the DNA TGCGCCAGCAGCCCGAGTAGCTCCTATAATTCACCCCTCCACTTT. Residues: CASSPSSSYNSPLHF. The chain recombines TRBV5-1 with TRBJ1-6; D remains unclear. Germline CDR1 is SGHRS and CDR2 is YFSETQ. Between the trimmed V and J ends, which lost 4 bases and 0 bases, there was a span of 8 bases. The CDR3 loop spans 15 amino acids.

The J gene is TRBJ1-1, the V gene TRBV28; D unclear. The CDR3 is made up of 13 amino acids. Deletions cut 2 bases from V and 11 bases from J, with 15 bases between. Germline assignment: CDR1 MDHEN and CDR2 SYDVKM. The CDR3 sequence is CASSLAVGGRAFF. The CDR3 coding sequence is TGTGCCAGCAGTTTAGCAGTGGGCGGTCGGGCTTTCTTT. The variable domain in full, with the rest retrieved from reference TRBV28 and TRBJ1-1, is DVKVTQSSRYLVKRTGEKVFLECVQDMDHENMFWYRQDPGLGLRLIYFSYDVKMKEKGDIPEGYSVSREKKERFSLILESASTNQTSMYLCASSLAVGGRAFFGQGTRLTVV.

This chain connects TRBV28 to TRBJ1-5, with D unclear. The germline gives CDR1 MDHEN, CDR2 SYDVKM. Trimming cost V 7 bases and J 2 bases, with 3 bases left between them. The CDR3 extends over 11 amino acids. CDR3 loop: CASNGNQPQHF. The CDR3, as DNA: TGTGCCAGCAACGGCAATCAGCCCCAGCATTTT.